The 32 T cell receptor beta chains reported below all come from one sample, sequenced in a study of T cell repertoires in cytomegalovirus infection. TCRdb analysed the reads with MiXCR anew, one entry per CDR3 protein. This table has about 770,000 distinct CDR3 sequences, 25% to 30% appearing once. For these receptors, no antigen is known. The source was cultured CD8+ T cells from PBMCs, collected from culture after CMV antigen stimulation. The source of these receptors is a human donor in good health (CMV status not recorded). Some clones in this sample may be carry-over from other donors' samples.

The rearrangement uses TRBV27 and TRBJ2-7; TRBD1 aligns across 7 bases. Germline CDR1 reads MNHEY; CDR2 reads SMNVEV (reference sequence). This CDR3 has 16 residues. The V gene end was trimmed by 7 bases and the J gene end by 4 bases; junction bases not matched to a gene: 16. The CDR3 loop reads CASTHSTGEKGYEQYF. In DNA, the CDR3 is TGTGCCAGCACTCATTCAACAGGGGAGAAGGGTTACGAGCAGTACTTC.

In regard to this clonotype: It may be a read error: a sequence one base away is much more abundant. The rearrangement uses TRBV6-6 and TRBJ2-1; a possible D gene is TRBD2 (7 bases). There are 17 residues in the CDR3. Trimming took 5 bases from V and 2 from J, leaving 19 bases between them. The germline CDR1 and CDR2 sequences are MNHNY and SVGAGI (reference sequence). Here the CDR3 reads CASSDPTSRGAYNEQFF. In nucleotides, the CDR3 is TGTGCCAGCAGTGACCCGACTAGCAGGGGAGCCTACAATGAGCAGTTCTTC.

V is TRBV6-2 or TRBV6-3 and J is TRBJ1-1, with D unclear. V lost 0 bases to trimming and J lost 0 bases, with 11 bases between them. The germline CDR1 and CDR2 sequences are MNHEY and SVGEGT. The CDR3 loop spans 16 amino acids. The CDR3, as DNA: TGTGCCAGCAGTTACTCGAAGGGATTACTGAACACTGAAGCTTTCTTT. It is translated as CASSYSKGLLNTEAFF.

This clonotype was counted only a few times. CDR3 loop: CASSYSMGLGTGITEAFF. DNA for the CDR3: TGTGCCAGCAGTTACTCGATGGGGCTGGGAACGGGGATCACTGAAGCTTTCTTT. The rearrangement uses TRBV6-5 and TRBJ1-1; possibly TRBD1 for D (5 bases). This CDR3 is 18 amino acids long. V was cut by 0 bases and J by 4 bases, with 21 bases left in between. Germline loops: CDR1 MNHEY, CDR2 SVGAGI.

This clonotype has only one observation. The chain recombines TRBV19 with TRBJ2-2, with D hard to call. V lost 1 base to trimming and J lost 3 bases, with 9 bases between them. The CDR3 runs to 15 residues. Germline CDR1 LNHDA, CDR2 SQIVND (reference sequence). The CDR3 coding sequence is TGTGCCAGTAGTATAGGGGTTTATTACACCGGGGAGCTGTTTTTT. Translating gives CASSIGVYYTGELFF.

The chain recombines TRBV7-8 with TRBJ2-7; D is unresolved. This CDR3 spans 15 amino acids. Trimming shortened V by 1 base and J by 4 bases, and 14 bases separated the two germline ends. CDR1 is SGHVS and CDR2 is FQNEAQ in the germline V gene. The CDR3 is CASSLGTPRIYEQYF. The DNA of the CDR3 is TGTGCCAGCAGCTTAGGTACCCCCAGAATATACGAGCAGTACTTC. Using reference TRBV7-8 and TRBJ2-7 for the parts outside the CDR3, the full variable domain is GAGVSQSPRYKVAKRGQDVALRCDPISGHVSLFWYQQALGQGPEFLTYFQNEAQLDKSGLPSDRFFAERPEGSVSTLKIQRTQQEDSAVYLCASSLGTPRIYEQYFGPGTRLTVT.

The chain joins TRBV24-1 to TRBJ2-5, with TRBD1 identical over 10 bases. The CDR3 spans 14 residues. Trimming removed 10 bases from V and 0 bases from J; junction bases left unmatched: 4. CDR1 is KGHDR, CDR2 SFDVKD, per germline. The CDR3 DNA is TGTGCCACTAGAGACAGGGGGCACCAAGAGACCCAGTACTTC. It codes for CATRDRGHQETQYF.

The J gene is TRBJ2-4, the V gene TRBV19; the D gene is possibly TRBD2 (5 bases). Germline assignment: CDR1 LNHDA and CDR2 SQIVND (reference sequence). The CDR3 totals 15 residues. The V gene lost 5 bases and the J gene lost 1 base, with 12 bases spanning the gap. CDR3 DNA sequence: TGTGCCAGTAGTCCGAGCGGATGGGCCAAAAACATTCAGTACTTC. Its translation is CASSPSGWAKNIQYF.

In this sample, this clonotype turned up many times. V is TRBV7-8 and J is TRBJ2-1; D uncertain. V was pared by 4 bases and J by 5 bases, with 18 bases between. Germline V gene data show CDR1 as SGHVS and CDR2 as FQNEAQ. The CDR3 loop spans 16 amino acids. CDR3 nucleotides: TGTGCCAGCAGCTCCTCAGGAGAGGTTTTCCACAATGAGCAGTTCTTC. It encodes CASSSSGEVFHNEQFF.

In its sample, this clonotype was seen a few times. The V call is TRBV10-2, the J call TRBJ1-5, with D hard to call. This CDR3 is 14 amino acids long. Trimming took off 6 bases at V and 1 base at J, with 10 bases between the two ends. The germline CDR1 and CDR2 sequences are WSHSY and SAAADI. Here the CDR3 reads CASSPIWSNQPQHF. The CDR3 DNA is TGCGCCAGCAGCCCCATCTGGAGCAATCAGCCCCAGCATTTT.

The CDR3 DNA reads TGTGCCAGCAGTTTCCGAGCAGGGGAGGGCTCCTATAATTCACCCCTCCACTTT. It specifies CASSFRAGEGSYNSPLHF. The chain combines TRBV27 with TRBJ1-6; D is possibly TRBD1 (6 bases). The CDR3 totals 18 residues. Germline CDR1 MNHEY, CDR2 SMNVEV (reference sequence). Between the trimmed V and J ends, which lost 3 bases and 0 bases, there was a span of 15 bases.

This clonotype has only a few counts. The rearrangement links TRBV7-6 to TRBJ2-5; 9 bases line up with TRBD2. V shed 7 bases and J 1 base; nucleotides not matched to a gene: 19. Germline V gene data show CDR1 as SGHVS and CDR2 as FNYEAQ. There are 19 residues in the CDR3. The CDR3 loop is CASTPHLYAGGPSQETQYF. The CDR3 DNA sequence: TGTGCCAGCACCCCCCACCTTTATGCGGGGGGGCCATCCCAAGAGACCCAGTACTTC.

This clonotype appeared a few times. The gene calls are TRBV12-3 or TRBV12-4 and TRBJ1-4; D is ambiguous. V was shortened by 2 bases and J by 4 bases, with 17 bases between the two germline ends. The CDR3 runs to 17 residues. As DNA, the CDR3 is TGTGCCAGCAGTTTACCCCTATCCGGGCCCTATAATGAAAAACTGTTTTTT. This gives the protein CASSLPLSGPYNEKLFF.

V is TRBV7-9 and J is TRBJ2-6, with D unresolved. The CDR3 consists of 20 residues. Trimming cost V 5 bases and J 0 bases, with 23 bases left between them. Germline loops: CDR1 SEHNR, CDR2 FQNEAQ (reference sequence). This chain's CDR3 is CASSHLDTDLFYSGANVLTF. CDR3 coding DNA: TGTGCCAGCAGCCACCTCGACACGGACCTATTTTACTCTGGGGCCAACGTCCTGACTTTC.

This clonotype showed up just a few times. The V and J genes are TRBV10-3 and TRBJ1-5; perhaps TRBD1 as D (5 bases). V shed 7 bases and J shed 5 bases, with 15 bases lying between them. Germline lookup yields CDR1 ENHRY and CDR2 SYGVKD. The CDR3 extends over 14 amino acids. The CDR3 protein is CAIMGRFADQPQHF. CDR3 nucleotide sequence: TGTGCCATCATGGGACGGTTCGCAGATCAGCCCCAGCATTTT.

For the CDR3, the DNA is TGTGCCAGCAGTTTCACTCTCGGGGGGGGACGTTTCGATACGCAGTATTTT. The encoded protein is CASSFTLGGGRFDTQYF. The rearrangement uses TRBV27 and TRBJ2-3, with 8 bases aligning to TRBD2. This CDR3 region has 17 residues. The ends lost 3 bases at V and 6 bases at J; junction bases unmatched: 14. The germline CDR1 and CDR2 sequences are MNHEY and SMNVEV (reference sequence).

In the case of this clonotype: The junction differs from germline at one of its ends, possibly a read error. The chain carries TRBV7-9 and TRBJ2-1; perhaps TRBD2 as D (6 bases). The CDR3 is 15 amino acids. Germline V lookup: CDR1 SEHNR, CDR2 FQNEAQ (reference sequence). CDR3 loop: CARSLVGRKWDEQFF. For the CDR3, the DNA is TGTGCCCGCAGCTTAGTGGGGAGGAAATGGGATGAGCAGTTCTTC.

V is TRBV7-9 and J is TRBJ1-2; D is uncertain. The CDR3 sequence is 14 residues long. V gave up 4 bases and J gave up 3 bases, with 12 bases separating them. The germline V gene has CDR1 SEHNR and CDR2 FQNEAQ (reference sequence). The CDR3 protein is CASSSSQKDYGYTF. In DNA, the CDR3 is TGTGCCAGCAGCTCCTCGCAGAAGGACTATGGCTACACCTTC.

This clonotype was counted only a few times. The CDR3 DNA follows: TGCGCCAGCAGCCAAGAGGCACGGGGAAACTATGTTGAGACCCAGTACTTC. Amino acid sequence: CASSQEARGNYVETQYF. The chain uses TRBV4-1 and TRBJ2-5, with D perhaps matching TRBD2 (5 bases). Trimming removed 0 bases from V and 5 bases from J, with 19 bases in between. This CDR3 is 17 amino acids long. Germline-derived CDR1 and CDR2 are MGHRA and YSYEKL.

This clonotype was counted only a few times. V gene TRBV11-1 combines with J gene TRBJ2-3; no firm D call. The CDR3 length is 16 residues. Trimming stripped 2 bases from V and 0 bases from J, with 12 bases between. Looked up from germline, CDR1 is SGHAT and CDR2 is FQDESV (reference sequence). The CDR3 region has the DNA TGTGCCAGCAGCTTACTTTCCCGGGCCAGCACAGATACGCAGTATTTT. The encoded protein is CASSLLSRASTDTQYF.

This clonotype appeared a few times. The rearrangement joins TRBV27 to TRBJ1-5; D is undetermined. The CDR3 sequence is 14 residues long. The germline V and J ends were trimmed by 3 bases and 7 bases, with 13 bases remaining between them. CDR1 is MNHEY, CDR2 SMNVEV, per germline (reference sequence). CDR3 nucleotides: TGTGCCAGCAGTTTTGCAGGAGGGCGACAGCCCCAGCATTTT. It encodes CASSFAGGRQPQHF.

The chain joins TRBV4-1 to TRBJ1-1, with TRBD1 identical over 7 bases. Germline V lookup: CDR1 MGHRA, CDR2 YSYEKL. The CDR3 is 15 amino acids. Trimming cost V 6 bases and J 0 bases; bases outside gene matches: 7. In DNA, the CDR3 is TGCGCCAGCAGTGAGGAGGACAGGTTGAACACTGAAGCTTTCTTT. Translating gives CASSEEDRLNTEAFF.

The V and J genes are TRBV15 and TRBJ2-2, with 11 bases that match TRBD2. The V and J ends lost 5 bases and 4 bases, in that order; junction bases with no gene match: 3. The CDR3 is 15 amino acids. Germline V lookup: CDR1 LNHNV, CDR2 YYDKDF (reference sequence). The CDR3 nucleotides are TGTGCCACCAGCCCTAGCGGGGGGCCCACCGGGGAGCTGTTTTTT. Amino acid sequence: CATSPSGGPTGELFF. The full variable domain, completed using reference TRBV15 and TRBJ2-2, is DAMVIQNPRYQVTQFGKPVTLSCSQTLNHNVMYWYQQKSSQAPKLLFHYYDKDFNNEADTPDNFQSRRPNTSFCFLDIRSPGLGDTAMYLCATSPSGGPTGELFFGEGSRLTVL.

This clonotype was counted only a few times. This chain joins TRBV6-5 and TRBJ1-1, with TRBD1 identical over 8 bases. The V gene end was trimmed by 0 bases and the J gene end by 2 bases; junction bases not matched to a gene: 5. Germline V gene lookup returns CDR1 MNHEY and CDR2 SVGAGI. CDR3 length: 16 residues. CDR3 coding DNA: TGTGCCAGCAGTTACTCCGGGACAGGAGCAAACACTGAAGCTTTCTTT. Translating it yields CASSYSGTGANTEAFF.

DNA of the CDR3: TGTGCCAGCAGATCTACTAGCGGGGGGGCCGCCGGGGAGCTGTTTTTT. This sequence encodes CASRSTSGGAAGELFF. The rearrangement joins TRBV11-1 to TRBJ2-2; 13 positions agree with TRBD2. CDR1 and CDR2 (germline): SGHAT, FQDESV (reference sequence). V shed 6 bases, J shed 6 bases, and the junction held 7 bases outside the gene matches. The CDR3 length is 16 residues.

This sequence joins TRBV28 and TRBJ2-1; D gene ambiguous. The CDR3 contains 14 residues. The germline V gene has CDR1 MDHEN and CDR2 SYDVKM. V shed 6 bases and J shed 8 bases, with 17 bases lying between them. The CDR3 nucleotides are TGTGCCAGCAGCCGAGGACCTTCTGTGGATGAGCAGTTCTTC. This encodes CASSRGPSVDEQFF.

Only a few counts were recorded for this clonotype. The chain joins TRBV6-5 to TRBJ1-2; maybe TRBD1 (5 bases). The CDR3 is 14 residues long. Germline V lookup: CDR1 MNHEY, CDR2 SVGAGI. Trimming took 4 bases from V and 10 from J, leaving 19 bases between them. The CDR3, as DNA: TGTGCCAGCAGTTCCGCGGGACTCTTGCAGAACTACACCTTC. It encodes CASSSAGLLQNYTF.

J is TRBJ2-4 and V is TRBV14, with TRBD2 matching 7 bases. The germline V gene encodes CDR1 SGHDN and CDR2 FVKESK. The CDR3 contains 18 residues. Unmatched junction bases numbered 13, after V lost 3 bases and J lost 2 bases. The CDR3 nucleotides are TGTGCCAGCAGCCAGGACACTAGCGCGGGCGGGACCAAAAACATTCAGTACTTC. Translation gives CASSQDTSAGGTKNIQYF.

The CDR3 reads CSARDRLAGYNEQFF. DNA of the CDR3: TGCAGTGCTAGAGATCGGCTAGCGGGTTACAATGAGCAGTTCTTC. The chain links TRBV20-1 to TRBJ2-1, with 8 bases identical to TRBD2. With V trimmed by 0 bases and J by 4 bases, 5 bases remained unmatched. Germline V gives CDR1 DFQATT, CDR2 SNEGSKA (reference sequence). The CDR3 is 15 residues long.

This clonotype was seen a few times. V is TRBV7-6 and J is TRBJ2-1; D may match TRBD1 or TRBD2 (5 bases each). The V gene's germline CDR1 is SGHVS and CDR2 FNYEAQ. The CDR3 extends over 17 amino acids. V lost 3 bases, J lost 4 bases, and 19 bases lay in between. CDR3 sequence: CASSFIPSGTPYNEQFF. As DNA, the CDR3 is TGTGCCAGCAGCTTTATCCCTTCCGGGACGCCATACAATGAGCAGTTCTTC. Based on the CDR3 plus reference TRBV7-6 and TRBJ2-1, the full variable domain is GAGVSQSPRYKVTKRGQDVALRCDPISGHVSLYWYRQALGQGPEFLTYFNYEAQQDKSGLPNDRFSAERPEGSISTLTIQRTEQRDSAMYRCASSFIPSGTPYNEQFFGPGTRLTVL.

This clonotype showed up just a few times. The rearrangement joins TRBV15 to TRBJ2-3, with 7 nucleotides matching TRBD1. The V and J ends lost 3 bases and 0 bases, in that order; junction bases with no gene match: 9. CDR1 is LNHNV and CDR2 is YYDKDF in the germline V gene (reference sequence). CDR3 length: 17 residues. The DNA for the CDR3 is TGTGCCACCAGCAGTGCAGACAGGGCGGACAGCACAGATACGCAGTATTTT. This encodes CATSSADRADSTDTQYF.

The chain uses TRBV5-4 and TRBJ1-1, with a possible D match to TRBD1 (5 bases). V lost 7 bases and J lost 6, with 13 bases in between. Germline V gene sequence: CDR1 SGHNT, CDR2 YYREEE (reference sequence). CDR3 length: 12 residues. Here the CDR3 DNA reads TGTGCCAGCGCTAAGGAGGGGCCTGAAGCTTTCTTT. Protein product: CASAKEGPEAFF.